This TCR beta chain was observed in a study of T cell responses to AZD1222 COVID-19 vaccine listed by TCRdb under 2021. For the study in its entirety: TCR sequencing was performed for about 250 trial participants, of whom around 210 were given two doses of AZD1222 and approximately 25 were given two doses of MenACWY control vaccine. Trial participants were enrolled by age into subgroups of 18-55, 56-69 and 70-plus years, and approximately 150, 30 and 60 TCR-sequenced participants, respectively, were included in these subgroups.

Findings and caveats that apply to the study as a whole: CD4 TCRs associated with the vaccine covered the entire spike protein, and the dominant responses were in regions 160-218 and 743-854. In the small 56-69-year group, the increase in depth fell short of significance, most likely because of low power. Because no day 14 peak-response samples were available, repertoires were characterized only after the peak T cell response. Reportedly, close to half of the unique spike-specific TCRs recognized epitopes lying outside the regions that are mutated in the B.1.351 and B.1.1.7 variants. Conclusions about previously exposed vaccinees are limited because only six or seven AZD1222 recipients were SARS-CoV-2 seropositive at baseline. After two AZD1222 doses, spike-specific TCR breadth and depth were significantly higher than at day 0 and than in MenACWY recipients. Participants were mostly white British, with more females than males. The authors suggested clonal diversity may have been underestimated.

The CDR3 regions of human TCRbeta chains were subjected to immunosequencing. Regarding the original processing steps: TCRs in the repertoires were matched against a reference library of SARS-CoV-2-specific TCRs that had been generated with the MIRA antigen-specificity platform. Breadth was defined as the fraction of unique TCRs that were SARS-CoV-2-associated. Depth was defined as the fraction of total T cells that were SARS-CoV-2-associated. Using the MIRA data, each spike-specific TCR was mapped to the spike region that the TCR reacts to and placed in a CD4 or CD8 class. Log10-transformed breadth and depth values were compared by one-way ANOVA with Sidak's multiple comparisons tests. The clones in this table, taken by TCRdb from immuneACCESS, are in-frame only. Not every clone is retained; where verified, under half of the shortfall comes from an unresolved V gene, and the cause of the rest is unknown. The V and J calls and clone size come from that table; D and trimming were worked out from the DNA. The sample data list around 150,000 clones, and 90% to 95% of these were observed just once. The top ten hold approximately 1.2% of the sample.

Regarding this clone: Its antigen is unknown. Base qualities were left out, and no much larger clone turns up one base away.

The meaning of the sample's time point label: about 28 days (+/-7) after the second vaccine dose. AZD1222 recipients whose second dose came at about 4 weeks and those whose second dose came at about 12 weeks were combined into one group, since spike-specific TCR depth and breadth did not differ between the two schedules. Vaccinee samples were obtained from the UK trials COV001 and COV002, which included a single-blind randomized controlled phase 2/3 trial of AZD1222 (ChAdOx1 nCoV-19) in healthy adults. Trial participant PBMC samples were collected at day 0 and day 28 after the second dose for TCRbeta chain sequencing. Counted from cysteine to phenylalanine, this CDR3 has 14 amino acids. Of the read, only the CDR3 DNA is kept; its 42 bases are in frame from base 1. V gives up 3 bases and J gives up 5 bases, and the segment between their germline ends measures 11 bases. From the germline V gene, CDR1 is SNHLY and CDR2 is FYNNEI.

The chain couples TRBV2 to TRBJ1-5; TRBD1 is possibly the D segment (6 matching bases). The starting material was peripheral blood, obtained 28 days after the second AZD1222 dose. The TCR comes from an adult who received the AZD1222 COVID-19 vaccine. The encoded CDR3 is CASSDRGGDQPQHF. The DNA sequence reads TGTGCCAGCAGTGACAGGGGTGGGGATCAGCCCCAGCATTTT.